This T cell receptor (beta chain) is drawn from a study of T-cell reconstitution after alpha-beta-depleted transplantation in children. Unique molecular identifiers were incorporated into the prepared TCRbeta library. TCRdb processed the PCR reads anew with MiXCR; each CDR3 protein has one entry. This table has 440,000 or so distinct CDR3 sequences, over 40% appearing once. Trimming removed 5 bases from V and 3 bases from J, with 9 bases in between. The length of the CDR3 is 13 residues. Germline V gene data show CDR1 as SGHTA and CDR2 as FQGTGA. This material consisted of PBMCs, taken before TCRalphabeta/CD19-depleted stem cell transplant. The V and J genes are TRBV7-3 and TRBJ2-3; TRBD2 might be the D (6 bases). This TCR derives from a girl aged 2 to 9 with aplastic anemia, due to receive a stem cell transplant. DNA of the CDR3: TGTGCCAGCAGCGGGAGGTTAACAGATACGCAGTATTTT. The encoded protein is CASSGRLTDTQYF.